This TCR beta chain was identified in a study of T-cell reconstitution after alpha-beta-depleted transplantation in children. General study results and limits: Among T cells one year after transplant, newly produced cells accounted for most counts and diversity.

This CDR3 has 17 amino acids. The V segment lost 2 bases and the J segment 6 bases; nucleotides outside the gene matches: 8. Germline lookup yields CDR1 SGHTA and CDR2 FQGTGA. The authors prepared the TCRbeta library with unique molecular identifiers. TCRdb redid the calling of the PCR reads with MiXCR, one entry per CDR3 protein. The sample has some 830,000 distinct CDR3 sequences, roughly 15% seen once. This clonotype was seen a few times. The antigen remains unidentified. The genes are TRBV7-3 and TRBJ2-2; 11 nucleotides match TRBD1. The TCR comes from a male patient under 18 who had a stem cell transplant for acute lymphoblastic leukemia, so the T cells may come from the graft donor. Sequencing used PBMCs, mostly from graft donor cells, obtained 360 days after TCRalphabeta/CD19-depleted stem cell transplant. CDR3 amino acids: CASSLAGQGALAGELFF. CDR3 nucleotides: TGTGCCAGCAGCTTAGCCGGACAGGGGGCCTTAGCCGGGGAGCTGTTTTTT. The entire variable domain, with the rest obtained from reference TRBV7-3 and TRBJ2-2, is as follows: GAGVSQTPSNKVTEKGKYVELRCDPISGHTALYWYRQSLGQGPEFLIYFQGTGAADDSGLPNDRFFAVRPEGSVSTLKIQRTERGDSAVYLCASSLAGQGALAGELFFGEGSRLTVL.